This T cell receptor beta chain came from a study of blood T cell repertoires in COVID-19. The wider study: Collection of acute and convalescent COVID-19 samples took place in the United States, Italy and Spain. T cells, B-cell-depleted T cells, or PBMCs supplied cDNA or gDNA.

V lost 1 base to trimming and J lost 4 bases; unmatched junction nucleotides: 8. Germline CDR1 SGHVS, CDR2 FQNEAQ. The CDR3 is made up of 17 amino acids. Original analysis: The assay estimated nucleated cells by amplifying reference gene primers. Only in-frame clones appear in the TCRdb table, and some are missing; sequencing was by immunoSEQ multiplex PCR. D and trimming come from the DNA, and the V and J calls and clone size come from that table. There are about 89,000 clones in the sample; over 90% occur only once, and 3.5% to 5% lies in the top ten. The TCR was taken from a human donor with active COVID-19. The donor label of this sample is uncertain. Sequences were obtained from peripheral blood. The J gene is TRBJ1-3, the V gene TRBV7-8, with 9 bases that match TRBD1. In DNA form, the CDR3 reads TGTGCCAGCAGCTTAGTGGTTTCGGGACAGGGCGGAAACACCATATATTTT. Protein sequence: CASSLVVSGQGGNTIYF.